This T cell receptor beta chain was found in a study of OX40 agonist ivuxolimab in advanced cancers. Measured with immunoSEQ multiplex PCR; TCRdb has only the in-frame clones, and not every one. The sample lists more than 55,000 clones; about 83% were seen once. Between the trimmed V and J ends, which lost 4 bases and 5 bases, there was a span of 22 bases. The CDR3 length is 17 residues. Looked up from germline, CDR1 is SGHAT and CDR2 is FQNNGV. The rearrangement uses TRBV11-2 and TRBJ2-3, with D perhaps matching TRBD1 (5 bases). The sequences come from CD4+ or CD8+ T cells sorted from blood, collected in a trial of the OX40 agonist ivuxolimab. This receptor was taken from an adult with an advanced solid tumor such as melanoma, head and neck, liver or kidney cancer. The CDR3 DNA is TGTGCCAGCAGCTCCCTTTCGCAGGGATCGGGCAAAGATACGCAGTATTTT. Encoded protein: CASSSLSQGSGKDTQYF.